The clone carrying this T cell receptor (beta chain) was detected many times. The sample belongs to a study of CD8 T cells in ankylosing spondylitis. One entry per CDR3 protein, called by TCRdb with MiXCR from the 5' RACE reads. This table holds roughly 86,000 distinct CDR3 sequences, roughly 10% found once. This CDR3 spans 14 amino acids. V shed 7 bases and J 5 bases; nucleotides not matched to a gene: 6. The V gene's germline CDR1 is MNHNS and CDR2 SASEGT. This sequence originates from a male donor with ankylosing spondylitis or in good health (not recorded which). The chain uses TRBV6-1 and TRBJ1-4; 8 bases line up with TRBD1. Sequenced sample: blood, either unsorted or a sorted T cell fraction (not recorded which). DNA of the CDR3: TGTGCCAGCACCCAGGGGGCTCCGAATGAAAAACTGTTTTTT. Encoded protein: CASTQGAPNEKLFF.